These 3 T cell receptor beta chains originate from one sample sequenced in a study of T cell clonality in common variable immunodeficiency. Assay used: immunoSEQ multiplex PCR; TCRdb lists only in-frame clones, some missing. Reported are 50,000 to 60,000 clones, none seen only once; the ten largest carry about 2%. Sequencing was done on a sample of peripheral blood mononuclear cells. All receptors come from a person between 18 and 70 years old in good health.

This clone showed up many times. Sequencing ends 3 residues short of the CDR3 end; the germline J gene provides the rest. The chain employs TRBV9 and TRBJ2-5, with 11 bases aligning to TRBD1. Germline CDR1 reads SGDLS; CDR2 reads YYNGEE. CDR3 length equals 15 residues. The ends lost 3 bases at V and 4 bases at J; junction bases unmatched: 5. The part of the CDR3 DNA that was read is TGTGCCAGCAGCGGAGGGACAGGGGGGACAGAGACC. As protein: CASSGGTGGTET. The whole CDR3 sequence reads CASSGGTGGTETQYF.

This clone was seen ten or more times. The observed sequence ends 3 residues before the CDR3 terminus, with the missing tail filled in from the germline J gene. The V and J genes are TRBV10-3 and TRBJ2-3, with TRBD1 matching over 8 bases. The germline V gene encodes CDR1 ENHRY and CDR2 SYGVKD. Trimming at V came to 2 bases and at J to 3 bases, leaving 1 base not matched to a gene. The CDR3 has 14 residues. CDR3 in amino acids: CAISERTGTDTQYF. The part of the CDR3 DNA that was read is TGTGCCATCAGTGAGAGGACAGGGACAGATACG.

Ten or more counts support this clone. The read halts 3 residues ahead of the CDR3 end, with the missing end drawn from the germline J gene. The gene calls are TRBV7-6 and TRBJ2-7; the match to TRBD2 covers 8 bases. The CDR3 covers 18 residues. CDR1 is SGHVS and CDR2 is FNYEAQ in the germline V gene. V lost 3 bases and J lost 6; bases outside the gene matches: 19. CDR3: CASSFGLPGTSGPLEQYF. The DNA read from the CDR3 is TGTGCCAGCAGCTTTGGGCTACCTGGAACTAGCGGACCCCTCGAG.